Following are 26 T cell receptor beta chains from one sample sequenced in a study of CD8+ T cells in alopecia areata. Following extraction, RNA underwent reverse transcription to cDNA, which served as the sequencing template. The method was immunoSEQ multiplex PCR; TCRdb's version includes in-frame clones alone and lacks a portion of them. The table records over 150,000 clones, about 55% of them present only once. Documented treatment: oral pan-JAK inhibitor, 5-10 mg twice daily. The input for sequencing was CD8+ T cells sorted from blood, taken at week 24, from a patient treated with tofacitinib. The receptor source for this set is a human donor with alopecia areata.

In DNA, the CDR3 is TGTGCCAGCCGGTGGGCCGGGGAGCTGTTTTTT. Protein product: CASRWAGELFF. The chain carries TRBV19 and TRBJ2-2; D remains ambiguous. V was pared by 9 bases and J by 6 bases, with 8 bases between. In germline, CDR1 is LNHDA, CDR2 SQIVND (reference sequence). The CDR3 extends over 11 amino acids.

This chain links TRBV2 with TRBJ2-7, with 7 positions matching TRBD1. The CDR3 spans 13 residues. Unmatched junction bases numbered 7, after V lost 7 bases and J lost 4 bases. Germline CDR1 reads SNHLY; CDR2 reads FYNNEI. CDR3 in DNA: TGTGCCAGCAAGGCTGGGACAGAATACGAGCAGTACTTC. Encoded protein: CASKAGTEYEQYF.

As DNA, the CDR3 is TGTGCCAGCAGCCCTGACATCTACGAGCAGTACTTC. Protein product: CASSPDIYEQYF. The genes are TRBV7-8 and TRBJ2-7, with unresolved D. Germline V CDR1 and CDR2: SGHVS, FQNEAQ. CDR3 length equals 12 residues. With 5 bases removed from V and 3 bases from J, the gap between germline ends came to 8 bases.

This clone appeared a few times. The genes are TRBV2 and TRBJ1-5, with TRBD1 matching over 9 bases. Germline V gives CDR1 SNHLY, CDR2 FYNNEI. This CDR3 comprises 14 residues. The V and J ends lost 4 bases and 5 bases, in that order; junction bases with no gene match: 3. The CDR3 nucleotides read TGTGCCAGCAGTGTTTGGACAGGGGATCAGCCCCAGCATTTT. Translating it yields CASSVWTGDQPQHF. The full variable domain, in which reference TRBV2 and TRBJ1-5 provide the parts outside the CDR3, is EPEVTQTPSHQVTQMGQEVILRCVPISNHLYFYWYRQILGQKVEFLVSFYNNEISEKSEIFDDQFSVERPDGSNFTLKIRSTKLEDSAMYFCASSVWTGDQPQHFGDGTRLSIL.

The chain joins TRBV6-6 to TRBJ1-5; D not resolved. With 0 bases removed from V and 4 bases from J, the gap between germline ends came to 7 bases. CDR3 length equals 14 residues. Germline assignment: CDR1 MNHNY and CDR2 SVGAGI (reference sequence). CDR3 DNA: TGTGCCAGCAGTTACTCGGGTCCAAATCAGCCCCAGCATTTT. It specifies CASSYSGPNQPQHF.

This chain links TRBV9 with TRBJ1-4, with a weak D call TRBD1 (5 bases). The CDR3 has 12 amino acids. V was clipped by 5 bases and J by 12 bases, with 14 bases between them. Germline V gene lookup returns CDR1 SGDLS and CDR2 YYNGEE. CDR3 amino acids: CASRGQGSELFF. The CDR3 nucleotides are TGTGCCAGCAGAGGTCAGGGTAGTGAACTGTTTTTT.

The CDR3 protein is CASSQALAGGVDEQFF. DNA of the CDR3: TGCGCCAGCAGCCAAGCCCTAGCGGGGGGTGTCGATGAGCAGTTCTTC. The chain links TRBV4-3 to TRBJ2-1, with TRBD2 matching 11 bases. The V and J ends lost 1 base and 8 bases, in that order; junction bases with no gene match: 7. Germline CDR1 reads LGHNA; CDR2 reads YSLEER. The CDR3 is 16 residues long.

This clone appeared a few times. The chain links TRBV30 to TRBJ1-1; no reliable D call. The CDR3 is 11 residues long. Trimming removed 2 bases at V and 7 bases at J, with 8 bases between. The V gene's germline CDR1 is GTSNPN and CDR2 SVGIG (reference sequence). CDR3 in amino acids: CAWSHSYEAFF. The CDR3 DNA reads TGTGCCTGGAGTCACAGCTATGAAGCTTTCTTT. The variable domain in full, completed from reference TRBV30 and TRBJ1-1, reads SQTIHQWPATLVQPVGSPLSLECTVEGTSNPNLYWYRQAAGRGLQLLFYSVGIGQISSEVPQNLSASRPQDRQFILSSKKLLLSDSGFYLCAWSHSYEAFFGQGTRLTVV.

The chain has TRBV7-2 and TRBJ2-1; D unclear. This CDR3 contains 12 residues. CDR1 is SGHTA and CDR2 is FQGNSA in the germline V gene. The V gene lost 4 bases and the J gene lost 6 bases, with 7 bases spanning the gap. The CDR3 bases are TGTGCCAGCAGCTCGTATCTCAATGAGCAGTTCTTC. Translating it yields CASSSYLNEQFF. The variable domain in full, with the rest retrieved from reference TRBV7-2 and TRBJ2-1, is GAGVSQSPSNKVTEKGKDVELRCDPISGHTALYWYRQSLGQGLEFLIYFQGNSAPDKSGLPSDRFSAERTGGSVSTLTIQRTQQEDSAVYLCASSSYLNEQFFGPGTRLTVL.

This clone was counted between two and nine times. V is TRBV14 and J is TRBJ1-1, with D possibly being TRBD1 (5 bases). V lost 3 bases and J lost 5, with 16 bases in between. CDR1 and CDR2 from the germline V gene are SGHDN and FVKESK. The CDR3 extends over 15 amino acids. CDR3 residues: CASSHLDNGGTEAFF. In nucleotides, the CDR3 is TGTGCCAGCAGCCACCTGGACAATGGGGGTACTGAAGCTTTCTTT.

The chain recombines TRBV7-2 with TRBJ2-1; no reliable D call. Looked up from germline, CDR1 is SGHTA and CDR2 is FQGNSA. The V end was cut by 7 bases, the J end by 5 bases, with 9 bases between. There are 12 residues in the CDR3. CDR3 DNA sequence: TGTGCCAGCACCCCCGGCAACAATGAGCAGTTCTTC. Its translation: CASTPGNNEQFF.

CDR3 amino acids: CASSPHSGTSGGATDTQYF. In DNA, the CDR3 is TGCGCCAGCAGCCCCCACTCCGGGACTAGCGGGGGGGCCACAGATACGCAGTATTTT. The chain is built from TRBV4-1 and TRBJ2-3; 16 nucleotides align to TRBD2. The trim removed 4 bases at V and 2 bases at J, leaving 9 bases unmatched. CDR1 MGHRA and CDR2 YSYEKL come from the germline V gene. The CDR3 consists of 19 residues.

The rearrangement joins TRBV27 to TRBJ1-2; D unresolved. The length of the CDR3 is 16 residues. Germline CDR1 reads MNHEY; CDR2 reads SMNVEV (reference sequence). The germline V and J ends were trimmed by 2 bases and 3 bases, with 16 bases remaining between them. In nucleotides, the CDR3 is TGTGCCAGCAGTTTAAGCCCCCCCGGCGGGGACTATGGCTACACCTTC. The encoded protein is CASSLSPPGGDYGYTF.

The rearrangement joins TRBV19 to TRBJ2-7; D is possibly TRBD1 or TRBD2 (5 bases each). This CDR3 region has 14 residues. Germline V gene lookup returns CDR1 LNHDA and CDR2 SQIVND (reference sequence). V lost 6 bases, J lost 1 base, and 13 bases lay in between. The CDR3 sequence: CASRLGAGSYEQYF. CDR3 nucleotide sequence: TGTGCCAGTAGGCTCGGGGCAGGTTCCTACGAGCAGTACTTC.

This clone was seen more than once but under ten times. The rearrangement joins TRBV19 to TRBJ1-2, with TRBD1 as a possible D gene (5 bases). This CDR3 is built from 14 residues. V was shortened by 9 bases and J by 2 bases, with 16 bases between the two germline ends. The germline gives CDR1 LNHDA, CDR2 SQIVND (reference sequence). CDR3 coding DNA: TGTGCCAGCAGTGGCCGGGGGTCGAACTATGGCTACACCTTC. Its translation: CASSGRGSNYGYTF.

The rearrangement uses TRBV5-6 and TRBJ2-1; no clear D gene. The CDR3 totals 17 residues. Germline V gene sequence: CDR1 SGHDT, CDR2 YYEEEE. V lost 1 base, J lost 0 bases, and 14 bases lay in between. The CDR3 DNA reads as TGTGCCAGCAGCTTGTTTATCGGGCTCTCCTCCTACAATGAGCAGTTCTTC. Amino acid sequence: CASSLFIGLSSYNEQFF.

This clone was observed a single time. The chain uses TRBV7-9 and TRBJ1-2, with D maybe TRBD1 (6 bases). Trimming removed 6 bases from V and 6 bases from J, with 17 bases in between. Germline loops: CDR1 SEHNR, CDR2 FQNEAQ (reference sequence). This CDR3 comprises 14 residues. CDR3 in DNA: TGTGCCAGCAGTATGGGGGCCGATCCCAATGGCTACACCTTC. Protein sequence: CASSMGADPNGYTF.

This clone was detected a few times. The chain combines TRBV18 with TRBJ2-2, with 7 bases lining up with TRBD1. The CDR3 consists of 14 residues. V lost 0 bases, J lost 7 bases, and 2 bases stayed unmatched. Looked up from germline, CDR1 is KGHSH and CDR2 is LQKENI. CDR3 DNA sequence: TGTGCCAGCTCACCACCGACAGGGATCGGGGAGCTGTTTTTT. This gives the protein CASSPPTGIGELFF.

A few counts support this clone. The V gene is TRBV5-1, the J gene TRBJ2-5; no reliable D call. Trimming left V 0 bases short and J 3 bases short, with 6 bases between. Germline CDR1 and CDR2: SGHRS and YFSETQ. The CDR3 has 13 residues. CDR3 coding DNA: TGCGCCAGCAGCTTGGAGCAAGAAGAGACCCAGTACTTC. Translated, it gives CASSLEQEETQYF.

This clone was counted only a few times. The rearrangement links TRBV13 to TRBJ1-4; D is uncertain. Trimming left V 4 bases short and J 4 bases short, with 4 bases between. The CDR3 is 12 residues long. CDR1 and CDR2 (germline): PRHDT, FYEKMQ (reference sequence). The DNA of the CDR3 is TGTGCCAGCAGCTCCTATAATGAAAAACTGTTTTTT. Protein sequence: CASSSYNEKLFF.

This clone appeared a few times. CDR3 in amino acids: CATSTGQGGNEQFF. The CDR3 DNA is TGTGCCACCAGCACAGGACAGGGAGGGAATGAGCAGTTCTTC. The V gene is TRBV15, the J gene TRBJ2-1; possibly TRBD1 for D (8 bases). The germline V gene has CDR1 LNHNV and CDR2 YYDKDF (reference sequence). The CDR3 is 14 residues long. Trimming left V 4 bases short and J 7 bases short, with 14 bases between.

CDR3 loop: CASSLVPSGRNQETQYF. CDR3 sequence (DNA): TGTGCCAGCAGCTTAGTACCCTCGGGTAGGAACCAAGAGACCCAGTACTTC. V gene TRBV7-6 combines with J gene TRBJ2-5; D remains ambiguous. Trimming stripped 1 base from V and 0 bases from J, with 15 bases between. CDR3 length equals 17 residues. Germline V gene data show CDR1 as SGHVS and CDR2 as FNYEAQ.

This rearrangement joins TRBV7-9 to TRBJ1-1, with 7 bases that match TRBD1. In germline, CDR1 is SEHNR, CDR2 FQNEAQ (reference sequence). The CDR3 totals 14 residues. J lost 4 bases, V lost 3 bases, and 5 bases had no gene match. The CDR3 nucleotides read TGTGCCAGCAGCTTGGATTGGACAGGCACTGAAGCTTTCTTT. Amino acid sequence: CASSLDWTGTEAFF.

The rearrangement joins TRBV11-2 to TRBJ2-1; perhaps TRBD2 as D (5 bases). The V gene's germline CDR1 is SGHAT and CDR2 FQNNGV. This CDR3 has 15 amino acids. Trimming took 1 base from V and 7 from J, leaving 14 bases between them. CDR3 protein: CASSLGWLAENEQFF. The CDR3 bases are TGTGCCAGCAGCTTAGGTTGGCTAGCTGAGAATGAGCAGTTCTTC.

The V call is TRBV5-6, the J call TRBJ1-1; D is uncertain. Trimming shortened V by 4 bases and J by 0 bases, and 4 bases separated the two germline ends. The V gene's germline CDR1 is SGHDT and CDR2 YYEEEE. The CDR3 contains 12 residues. CDR3 coding DNA: TGTGCCAGCAGCGCTTTGAACACTGAAGCTTTCTTT. This gives the protein CASSALNTEAFF.

This rearrangement joins TRBV30 to TRBJ1-2; D possibly corresponds to TRBD1 (6 bases). CDR1 and CDR2 from the germline V gene are GTSNPN and SVGIG (reference sequence). The CDR3 has 12 residues. V dropped 4 bases and J dropped 8 bases, with 14 bases sitting between them. In nucleotides, the CDR3 is TGTGCCTGGATAGGGGGTATCGGGGGCTACACCTTC. Its protein is CAWIGGIGGYTF.